This T cell receptor (beta chain) originates from a study of PD-1 blockade in classical Hodgkin lymphoma. Study in general: Patients in the cohort were put on intravenous nivolumab, 3 mg/kg every 2 weeks. General study findings and limits: The study found that TCR diversity rose significantly by C4D1 in CD4+ but not CD8+ cells.

Sequencing was performed with immunoSEQ multiplex PCR; in TCRdb, only in-frame clones are kept and a portion is missing. This table has more than 10,000 clones, 75% to 90% appearing once. Per germline, CDR1 SGDLS and CDR2 YYNGEE. CDR3 length: 16 residues. Trimming took off 0 bases at V and 0 bases at J, with 13 bases between the two ends. Of note for this clone: Its antigen is undetermined.

Every patient experienced relapse after autologous stem cell transplantation, and brentuximab vedotin exposure varied. Best responses fell into complete response, partial response or progressive disease. Material: peripheral blood mononuclear cells (PBMCs), obtained at baseline. This clonotype originated in a human donor with classical Hodgkin lymphoma. The J gene is TRBJ2-7, the V gene TRBV9, with D maybe TRBD2 (6 bases). CDR3 residues: CASSVELGGPSYEQYF. The DNA for the CDR3 is TGTGCCAGCAGCGTAGAATTGGGGGGACCCTCCTACGAGCAGTACTTC. Combining the CDR3 with reference TRBV9 and TRBJ2-7 gives the whole variable domain DSGVTQTPKHLITATGQRVTLRCSPRSGDLSVYWYQQSLDQGLQFLIQYYNGEERAKGNILERFSAQQFPDLHSELNLSSLELGDSALYFCASSVELGGPSYEQYFGPGTRLTVT.